This passage covers 27 T cell receptor beta chains from one sample sequenced in a study of blood T cell repertoires in COVID-19. Sequencing was performed with immunoSEQ multiplex PCR; in TCRdb, only in-frame clones are kept and a portion is missing. Here the sample spans some 120,000 clones, 85% to 90% being singletons. Sequenced input: peripheral blood. The receptor set was obtained from a woman in her fifties or sixties with acute or convalescent COVID-19.

V is TRBV30 and J is TRBJ2-7; 8 nucleotides align to TRBD2. The CDR3 is made up of 14 amino acids. The germline CDR1 and CDR2 sequences are GTSNPN and SVGIG (reference sequence). V was pared by 7 bases and J by 0 bases, with 8 bases of the junction left unmatched. Written as DNA, the CDR3 is TGTGCCTCCAGGCCCGGGACTAGCTCCTACGAGCAGTACTTC. Amino acid sequence: CASRPGTSSYEQYF.

This clone came up once. The chain carries TRBV3-1 (or the pseudogene TRBV3-2) and TRBJ1-1, with a weak D call TRBD1 (6 bases). Trimming shortened V by 1 base and J by 5 bases, and 14 bases separated the two germline ends. Germline loops: CDR1 LGHDT, CDR2 YNNKEL (reference sequence). There are 15 residues in the CDR3. The CDR3 here is CASSQGDRWGTEAFF. CDR3 coding DNA: TGTGCCAGCAGCCAAGGAGACAGGTGGGGGACTGAAGCTTTCTTT.

The V gene is TRBV6-5, the J gene TRBJ1-2; D unclear. V shed 8 bases and J shed 0 bases, with 13 bases lying between them. This CDR3 is 14 amino acids long. Germline V CDR1 and CDR2: MNHEY, SVGAGI. This chain's CDR3 is CASGGRIPNYGYTF. The CDR3 DNA reads TGTGCCAGCGGAGGGCGGATCCCTAACTATGGCTACACCTTC.

This chain connects TRBV7-9 to TRBJ1-4; D remains unclear. Trimming left V 5 bases short and J 7 bases short, with 14 bases between. Germline CDR1 is SEHNR and CDR2 is FQNEAQ (reference sequence). The CDR3 contains 14 residues. The CDR3 is CASSLQAGGEKLFF. The CDR3 nucleotides read TGTGCCAGCAGCCTCCAAGCCGGAGGTGAAAAACTGTTTTTT.

The gene calls are TRBV24-1 and TRBJ1-2; D unclear. Germline V gene sequence: CDR1 KGHDR, CDR2 SFDVKD. V was trimmed by 0 bases and J by 8 bases, leaving 9 bases between them. The CDR3 consists of 13 residues. For the CDR3, the DNA is TGTGCCACCAGTGATTTGATTATTTCGGGCTACACCTTC. This translates into CATSDLIISGYTF.

This chain joins TRBV10-3 and TRBJ1-1; 9 nucleotides align to TRBD1. CDR1 is ENHRY and CDR2 is SYGVKD in the germline V gene. The CDR3 totals 14 residues. J lost 5 bases, V lost 6 bases, and 7 bases had no gene match. CDR3 sequence: CAIRVQGALTEAFF. The CDR3 DNA reads TGTGCCATCAGGGTACAGGGGGCCTTGACTGAAGCTTTCTTT.

The chain has TRBV6-6 and TRBJ1-2; D is unresolved. Germline V CDR1 and CDR2: MNHNY, SVGAGI (reference sequence). The CDR3 consists of 14 residues. Trimming removed 10 bases at V and 0 bases at J, with 15 bases between. The CDR3: CAIALGPANYGYTF. The CDR3 DNA reads as TGTGCCATAGCCCTCGGCCCAGCTAACTATGGCTACACCTTC.

The V and J genes are TRBV28 and TRBJ2-7, with D maybe TRBD1 (5 bases). V lost 5 bases and J 2 bases, leaving 10 bases between the germline ends. CDR1 is MDHEN and CDR2 is SYDVKM in the germline V gene. The length of the CDR3 is 13 residues. For the CDR3, the DNA is TGTGCCAGCAGTCTCAGGGTCCCCTACGAGCAGTACTTC. It is translated as CASSLRVPYEQYF.

The gene calls are TRBV6-5 and TRBJ2-7, with 8 positions matching TRBD1. Trimming at V came to 6 bases and at J to 2 bases, leaving 6 bases not matched to a gene. The length of the CDR3 is 14 residues. The V gene's germline CDR1 is MNHEY and CDR2 SVGAGI. The CDR3 bases are TGTGCCAGCAGGATAACGGGACAGGCCTACGAGCAGTACTTC. The encoded protein is CASRITGQAYEQYF.

This chain uses TRBV18 with TRBJ2-7; TRBD1 agrees at 7 bases. There are 14 residues in the CDR3. The V gene's germline CDR1 is KGHSH and CDR2 LQKENI. J lost 0 bases, V lost 2 bases, and 1 base had no gene match. The CDR3 is CASSPGQVSYEQYF. DNA for the CDR3: TGTGCCAGCTCACCAGGACAGGTCTCCTACGAGCAGTACTTC. The whole variable domain, filled in from reference TRBV18 and TRBJ2-7, reads NAGVMQNPRHLVRRRGQEARLRCSPMKGHSHVYWYRQLPEEGLKFMVYLQKENIIDESGMPKERFSAEFPKEGPSILRIQQVVRGDSAAYFCASSPGQVSYEQYFGPGTRLTVT.

This rearrangement joins TRBV5-1 to TRBJ1-6, with no clear D. This CDR3 comprises 14 residues. The V end lost 2 bases, the J end lost 3 bases, and 6 bases lay between the germline ends. Germline loops: CDR1 SGHRS, CDR2 YFSETQ. For the CDR3, the DNA is TGCGCCAGCAGCTTCGGGGTCTATAATTCACCCCTCCACTTT. This codes for CASSFGVYNSPLHF.

This chain connects TRBV12-3 or TRBV12-4 to TRBJ1-1, with D unresolved. This CDR3 is 13 amino acids long. Trimming stripped 1 base from V and 7 bases from J, with 10 bases between. The CDR3 spells CASSLVPSLEAFF. The CDR3 DNA sequence: TGTGCCAGCAGTTTAGTCCCGAGCCTTGAAGCTTTCTTT.

The rearrangement uses TRBV20-1 and TRBJ2-3; 12 positions agree with TRBD2. With 3 bases clipped from V and 6 bases from J, the junction kept 4 bases outside the gene matches. The germline V gene encodes CDR1 DFQATT and CDR2 SNEGSKA (reference sequence). This CDR3 region has 14 residues. The CDR3 reads CSASVTSGSDTQYF. In DNA, the CDR3 is TGCAGTGCTAGTGTGACTAGCGGGAGTGATACGCAGTATTTT.

This clone was counted only a few times. The chain combines TRBV24-1 with TRBJ2-5; D unclear. From germline, CDR1 is KGHDR and CDR2 SFDVKD. The CDR3 has 14 amino acids. Trimming stripped 1 base from V and 0 bases from J, with 5 bases between. The CDR3 loop reads CATSDLTDQETQYF. As DNA, the CDR3 is TGTGCCACCAGTGATTTAACAGACCAAGAGACCCAGTACTTC.

This clone was counted a single time. V and J are TRBV6-5 and TRBJ1-1, with 8 positions matching TRBD1. V was pared by 5 bases and J by 2 bases, with 7 bases of the junction left unmatched. The germline V gene encodes CDR1 MNHEY and CDR2 SVGAGI. The CDR3 sequence is 15 residues long. CDR3 nucleotides: TGTGCCAGCAGTATAGGACAGGGTCGTAACACTGAAGCTTTCTTT. It encodes CASSIGQGRNTEAFF.

This sequence joins TRBV27 and TRBJ1-2, with TRBD1 identical over 7 bases. J was trimmed by 6 bases and V by 5 bases; bases with no gene match: 9. The length of the CDR3 is 14 residues. Germline values: CDR1 MNHEY, CDR2 SMNVEV (reference sequence). CDR3 nucleotides: TGTGCCAGCAGTACCAGACAGGGTTTAAATGGCTACACCTTC. Its protein product is CASSTRQGLNGYTF.

The V call is TRBV18, the J call TRBJ2-7; 7 bases fit TRBD2. This CDR3 is 13 amino acids long. Germline assignment: CDR1 KGHSH and CDR2 LQKENI. The V and J ends lost 4 bases and 4 bases, in that order; junction bases with no gene match: 4. CDR3 coding DNA: TGTGCCAGCTCACTGACTAGCAGTTACGAGCAGTACTTC. This translates into CASSLTSSYEQYF.

The chain combines TRBV30 with TRBJ1-2; D perhaps matches TRBD1 (6 bases). Germline CDR1 GTSNPN, CDR2 SVGIG (reference sequence). Trimming removed 2 bases at V and 8 bases at J, with 15 bases between. The CDR3 runs to 13 residues. DNA of the CDR3: TGTGCCTGGAGTAGAGGGCCAGGGGCCGGCTACACCTTC. It encodes CAWSRGPGAGYTF.

The J gene is TRBJ2-1, the V gene TRBV18; 7 bases are shared with TRBD1. Unmatched junction bases numbered 10, after V lost 8 bases and J lost 0 bases. CDR3 size: 16 residues. Germline CDR1 and CDR2: KGHSH and LQKENI. CDR3 amino acids: CASTPLEGASYNEQFF. Written as DNA, the CDR3 is TGTGCCAGCACTCCTTTAGAGGGGGCCTCCTACAATGAGCAGTTCTTC. Based on the CDR3 plus reference TRBV18 and TRBJ2-1, the full variable domain is NAGVMQNPRHLVRRRGQEARLRCSPMKGHSHVYWYRQLPEEGLKFMVYLQKENIIDESGMPKERFSAEFPKEGPSILRIQQVVRGDSAAYFCASTPLEGASYNEQFFGPGTRLTVL.

This chain uses TRBV5-6 with TRBJ2-1; 7 bases agree with TRBD2. The CDR3 loop spans 15 amino acids. Germline V gene sequence: CDR1 SGHDT, CDR2 YYEEEE. The J segment lost 5 bases and the V segment lost 4 bases, leaving 9 bases of the junction unmatched. The CDR3 here is CASSHQRDQHNEQFF. Written as DNA, the CDR3 is TGTGCCAGCAGCCATCAGCGGGACCAGCACAATGAGCAGTTCTTC.

This chain connects TRBV11-2 to TRBJ2-2, with TRBD1 matching over 8 bases. The CDR3 covers 16 residues. Germline assignment: CDR1 SGHAT and CDR2 FQNNGV. The junction had 6 bases not matched to a gene; V was cut back by 5 bases and J by 1 base. The CDR3 region is CASSPPGQGNTGELFF. The CDR3 DNA reads TGTGCCAGCAGCCCACCTGGACAGGGGAACACCGGGGAGCTGTTTTTT.

The chain couples TRBV7-9 to TRBJ1-1, with D unclear. Trimming stripped 0 bases from V and 1 base from J, with 6 bases between. The CDR3 is 14 residues long. From germline, CDR1 is SEHNR and CDR2 FQNEAQ (reference sequence). The chain's CDR3 is CASSLARRNTEAFF. The CDR3 coding sequence is TGTGCCAGCAGCTTAGCGCGGAGGAACACTGAAGCTTTCTTT.

V gene TRBV5-4 combines with J gene TRBJ2-2, with 9 bases aligning to TRBD1. Germline lookup yields CDR1 SGHNT and CDR2 YYREEE (reference sequence). The ends lost 3 bases at V and 4 bases at J; junction bases unmatched: 4. The CDR3 length is 15 residues. The CDR3: CASSSNRGLTGELFF. The CDR3 DNA follows: TGTGCCAGCAGCTCGAACAGGGGGCTCACCGGGGAGCTGTTTTTT.

The chain couples TRBV5-1 to TRBJ1-2; TRBD1 agrees at 7 bases. The trim removed 0 bases at V and 5 bases at J, leaving 4 bases unmatched. The CDR3 length is 14 residues. Germline values: CDR1 SGHRS, CDR2 YFSETQ. CDR3 DNA sequence: TGCGCCAGCAGCTTGGAGACAGGGCGATATGGCTACACCTTC. It specifies CASSLETGRYGYTF.

V usage is TRBV5-1 and J usage is TRBJ2-3; 8 bases agree with TRBD2. The CDR3 loop spans 16 amino acids. V shed 5 bases, J shed 4 bases, and the junction held 12 bases outside the gene matches. The germline V gene has CDR1 SGHRS and CDR2 YFSETQ. The CDR3 protein is CASSSTGTRVSDTQYF. CDR3 nucleotide sequence: TGCGCCAGCAGTTCAACGGGGACTAGGGTCTCAGATACGCAGTATTTT. Looking up the rest from reference TRBV5-1 and TRBJ2-3 gives the full variable domain: KAGVTQTPRYLIKTRGQQVTLSCSPISGHRSVSWYQQTPGQGLQFLFEYFSETQRNKGNFPGRFSGRQFSNSRSEMNVSTLELGDSALYLCASSSTGTRVSDTQYFGPGTRLTVL.

A few counts support this clone. The rearrangement links TRBV10-2 to TRBJ1-4; D may be TRBD1 (6 bases). The germline V and J ends were trimmed by 5 bases and 8 bases, with 15 bases remaining between them. This CDR3 contains 14 residues. The germline CDR1 and CDR2 sequences are WSHSY and SAAADI. The DNA for the CDR3 is TGCGCCAGCAGTACCAACGGGGACAACGAAAAACTGTTTTTT. This codes for CASSTNGDNEKLFF.

The chain is built from TRBV6-5 and TRBJ2-1, with 13 positions matching TRBD2. V shed 6 bases and J 9 bases; nucleotides not matched to a gene: 8. Per germline, CDR1 MNHEY and CDR2 SVGAGI. There are 15 residues in the CDR3. The CDR3 reads CASSIRTSGSGEQFF. DNA of the CDR3: TGTGCCAGCAGCATAAGGACTAGCGGGAGTGGTGAGCAGTTCTTC.